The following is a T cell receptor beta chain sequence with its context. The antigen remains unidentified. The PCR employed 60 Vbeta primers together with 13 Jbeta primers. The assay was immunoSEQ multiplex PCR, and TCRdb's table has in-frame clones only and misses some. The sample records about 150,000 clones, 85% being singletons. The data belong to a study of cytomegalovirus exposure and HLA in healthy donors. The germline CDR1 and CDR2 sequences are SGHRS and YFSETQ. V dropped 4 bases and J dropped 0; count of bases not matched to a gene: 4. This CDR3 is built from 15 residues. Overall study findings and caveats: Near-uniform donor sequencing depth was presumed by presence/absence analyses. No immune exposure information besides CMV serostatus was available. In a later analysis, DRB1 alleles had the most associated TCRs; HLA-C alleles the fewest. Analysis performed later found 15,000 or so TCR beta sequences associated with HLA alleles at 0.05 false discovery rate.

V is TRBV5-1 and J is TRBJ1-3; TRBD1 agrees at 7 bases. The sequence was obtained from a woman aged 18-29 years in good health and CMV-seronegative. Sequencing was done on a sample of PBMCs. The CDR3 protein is CASSTGDSSGNTIYF. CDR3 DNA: TGCGCCAGCAGCACGGGGGACAGCTCTGGAAACACCATATATTTT.